This TCR beta chain is from a study of chemoradiotherapy in HPV16-positive cancers. Repeated repertoire sampling spanned the course of chemoradiotherapy. Generated by immunoSEQ multiplex PCR, the TCRdb table keeps only in-frame clones and is missing some. This table has 20,000 or so clones, over 85% appearing once. This TCR derives from a human donor with HPV-associated anogenital cancer. This specimen was blood, taken from a patient who underwent chemoradiotherapy.

This CDR3 reads CASSPDGNLQETQYF. The CDR3 nucleotides are TGTGCCAGCAGCCCCGACGGGAATCTGCAAGAGACCCAGTACTTC. This rearrangement joins TRBV5-4 to TRBJ2-5, with a tentative D call TRBD2 (5 bases). The germline CDR1 and CDR2 sequences are SGHNT and YYREEE (reference sequence). The CDR3 totals 15 residues. V shed 4 bases and J shed 2 bases, with 15 bases lying between them.